The 31 T cell receptor beta chains below were found in one sample sequenced in a study of shared clonotypes between healthy human individuals (dated by TCRdb to about 2020). Library method: the immunoSEQ multiplex PCR assay. TCRdb took this table from immuneACCESS and kept in-frame rearrangements with V and J called. Such tables lack part of the clones; where checked against another copy, unresolved V genes explain under half of the gap, and the rest is unexplained. The sample data list roughly 1,100,000 clones, and approximately 76% of these were observed just once. The ten largest clones take up approximately 1.3% of the sample. The sample was memory CD4+ T cells sorted from blood. The label giving this sample's cell subset or site can be read as: CD45RA-negative fraction. The receptors were sampled from a man between 18 and 35 years old in good health.

The rearrangement uses TRBV7-9 and TRBJ1-6; no reliable D call. The CDR3 sequence is 16 residues long. Germline CDR1 and CDR2: SEHNR and FQNEAQ (reference sequence). Trimming removed 5 bases from V and 9 bases from J, with 20 bases in between. The CDR3 spells CASSTSQAGPSSPLHF. The CDR3, as DNA: TGTGCCAGCAGCACAAGTCAGGCCGGGCCAAGTTCACCCCTCCACTTT.

The chain carries TRBV2 and TRBJ2-7, with D uncertain. Germline V gives CDR1 SNHLY, CDR2 FYNNEI. CDR3 length: 14 amino acids. V was trimmed by 6 bases and J by 0 bases, leaving 12 bases between them. The DNA for the CDR3 is TGTGCCAGCAGCCCTAGGGCCCTCTCCTACGAGCAGTACTTC. As protein: CASSPRALSYEQYF.

This sequence joins TRBV18 and TRBJ1-1; D is possibly TRBD1 (5 bases). This CDR3 contains 15 residues. CDR1 is KGHSH and CDR2 is LQKENI in the germline V gene. V was shortened by 1 base and J by 2 bases, with 11 bases between the two germline ends. The CDR3 region is CASSPLGQVNTEAFF. CDR3 bases: TGTGCCAGCTCACCACTGGGGCAGGTAAACACTGAAGCTTTCTTT.

The sample holds many counts of this clone. CDR3 amino acids: CASSLIILAETLREAQYF. CDR3 DNA sequence: TGTGCCAGCAGCTTAATTATCCTAGCGGAGACCCTAAGGGAGGCCCAGTACTTC. The V and J genes are TRBV11-2 and TRBJ2-5; TRBD2 matches 7 bases. Looked up from germline, CDR1 is SGHAT and CDR2 is FQNNGV. V lost 2 bases, J lost 9 bases, and 21 bases stayed unmatched. The CDR3 is 18 residues long.

This clone occurred many times. J is TRBJ2-7 and V is TRBV16; maybe TRBD1 (6 bases). CDR1 and CDR2 (germline): KGHSY, FQNENV. Trimming removed 2 bases at V and 8 bases at J, with 16 bases between. The CDR3 length is 14 residues. CDR3 in DNA: TGTGCCAGCAGCCAAGGAGTAGGGGGAGAGAAGCAGTACTTC. Protein product: CASSQGVGGEKQYF.

The chain combines TRBV2 with TRBJ2-3, with 13 positions matching TRBD2. J lost 0 bases, V lost 6 bases, and 3 bases had no gene match. CDR1 and CDR2 (germline): SNHLY, FYNNEI. This CDR3 comprises 16 residues. For the CDR3, the DNA is TGTGCCAGCAGCAGGACTAGCGGGGGAAGCACAGATACGCAGTATTTT. Translated: CASSRTSGGSTDTQYF.

This clone was found a few times. V is TRBV5-8 and J is TRBJ2-7; 9 bases align to TRBD2. This CDR3 is 16 amino acids long. Unmatched junction bases numbered 12, after V lost 6 bases and J lost 2 bases. Per the germline V gene, CDR1 is SGHTS and CDR2 is YDEGEE. CDR3 loop: CASTKWGAGGPYEQYF. CDR3 nucleotides: TGTGCCAGCACCAAATGGGGAGCGGGAGGTCCCTACGAGCAGTACTTC.

As concerns this clone: A clone one base away is much larger, so this may be a read error. The J gene is TRBJ1-5, the V gene TRBV2; 9 bases agree with TRBD1. The CDR3 sequence is 15 residues long. Germline CDR1 reads SNHLY; CDR2 reads FYNNEI. V gave up 6 bases and J gave up 9 bases; unmatched junction bases: 12. CDR3 sequence: CASSPQGQGGRPQHF. CDR3 in DNA: TGTGCCAGCAGCCCGCAGGGACAGGGCGGACGGCCCCAGCATTTT.

J is TRBJ2-5 and V is TRBV11-2; D may be TRBD1 (6 bases). The CDR3 has 13 amino acids. Looked up from germline, CDR1 is SGHAT and CDR2 is FQNNGV. V shed 5 bases and J shed 5 bases, with 12 bases lying between them. CDR3 region: CASSPGVGETQYF. The DNA for the CDR3 is TGTGCCAGCAGCCCAGGGGTTGGGGAGACCCAGTACTTC.

CDR3 sequence reads: CASSLARVEGANEKLFF. CDR3 sequence (DNA): TGTGCCAGCAGCTTAGCGCGAGTGGAGGGAGCTAATGAAAAACTGTTTTTT. This chain joins TRBV7-9 and TRBJ1-4; D is unresolved. CDR3 length equals 17 residues. Trimming removed 0 bases at V and 3 bases at J, with 14 bases between. Germline V gene sequence: CDR1 SEHNR, CDR2 FQNEAQ (reference sequence).

This rearrangement joins TRBV7-8 to TRBJ1-3; 9 positions match TRBD1. The ends lost 5 bases at V and 0 bases at J; junction bases unmatched: 11. The CDR3 spans 18 residues. The germline CDR1 and CDR2 sequences are SGHVS and FQNEAQ. CDR3 coding DNA: TGTGCCAGCAGCCCCCGGACAGGGACAGGGCTCTCTGGAAACACCATATATTTT. Its translation: CASSPRTGTGLSGNTIYF.

V and J are TRBV11-3 and TRBJ1-3; 8 nucleotides line up with TRBD1. In germline, CDR1 is SGHNT, CDR2 YENEEA. J lost 3 bases, V lost 5 bases, and 3 bases had no gene match. CDR3 length: 14 residues. Here the CDR3 DNA reads TGTGCCAGCAGCATGACAGGGGTTGGAAACACCATATATTTT. It encodes CASSMTGVGNTIYF.

This clone was seen only once. The chain uses TRBV2 and TRBJ1-4, with D unclear. The germline V gene encodes CDR1 SNHLY and CDR2 FYNNEI. This CDR3 contains 14 residues. V lost 6 bases and J lost 4, with 12 bases in between. In DNA, the CDR3 is TGTGCCAGCAGATCGACGGGCTTTAATGAAAAACTGTTTTTT. This codes for CASRSTGFNEKLFF.

V gene TRBV6-6 combines with J gene TRBJ1-1; 7 bases are a match to TRBD1. The J segment lost 5 bases and the V segment lost 5 bases, leaving 5 bases of the junction unmatched. This CDR3 spans 13 amino acids. Germline lookup yields CDR1 MNHNY and CDR2 SVGAGI (reference sequence). The chain's CDR3 is CASSPPTGTEAFF. Here the CDR3 DNA reads TGTGCCAGCAGTCCTCCGACAGGGACTGAAGCTTTCTTT.

The chain couples TRBV6-1 to TRBJ1-3, with D unclear. The ends were cut back, 7 bases at V and 2 bases at J, with 15 bases in the middle. The CDR3 is 15 amino acids. In germline, CDR1 is MNHNS, CDR2 SASEGT. The DNA of the CDR3 is TGTGCCAGCACCTCATCGAGGGCCACTGGAAACACCATATATTTT. Protein product: CASTSSRATGNTIYF.

In its sample, this clone was seen once. V usage is TRBV30 and J usage is TRBJ1-2; D may be TRBD1 (6 bases). Germline CDR1 and CDR2: GTSNPN and SVGIG (reference sequence). The CDR3 runs 13 residues. The V and J ends lost 2 bases and 2 bases respectively, with 9 bases between them. CDR3 nucleotide sequence: TGTGCCTGGAGTCCCGACAGGAACTATGGCTACACCTTC. It is translated as CAWSPDRNYGYTF.

The chain joins TRBV28 to TRBJ2-3, with a weak D call TRBD2 (5 bases). V was pared by 6 bases and J by 1 base, with 20 bases between. In germline, CDR1 is MDHEN, CDR2 SYDVKM. The CDR3 runs 17 residues. The CDR3 sequence: CASSPHPGKGRTDTQYF. Written as DNA, the CDR3 is TGTGCCAGCAGCCCCCACCCCGGGAAGGGCCGCACAGATACGCAGTATTTT.

The chain has TRBV29-1 and TRBJ2-7; TRBD2 agrees at 12 bases. Germline-derived CDR1 and CDR2 are SQVTM and ANQGSEA. CDR3 length: 15 residues. The J segment lost 2 bases and the V segment lost 7 bases, leaving 9 bases of the junction unmatched. The CDR3 DNA reads TGCAGCGCGGGACTAGCGGGCGCCGGGGCCTACGAGCAGTACTTC. Protein: CSAGLAGAGAYEQYF.

Many counts were recorded for this clone. This rearrangement joins TRBV10-3 to TRBJ1-6, with no clear D. The ends were cut back, 0 bases at V and 7 bases at J, with 13 bases in the middle. This CDR3 has 16 residues. Germline V gene data show CDR1 as ENHRY and CDR2 as SYGVKD. As DNA, the CDR3 is TGTGCCATCAGTGAGTCCTCAACCGGGGTCAATTCACCCCTCCACTTT. Its protein product is CAISESSTGVNSPLHF.

The genes are TRBV7-3 and TRBJ1-2, with D possibly matching TRBD1 (6 bases). The CDR3 has 14 amino acids. The V end was cut by 4 bases, the J end by 7 bases, with 16 bases between. CDR1 is SGHTA, CDR2 FQGTGA, per germline. The CDR3 nucleotides read TGTGCCAGCAGCTCGGGGGCCGGGGATGGTGGCTACACCTTC. This translates into CASSSGAGDGGYTF. Based on the CDR3 plus reference TRBV7-3 and TRBJ1-2, the full variable domain is GAGVSQTPSNKVTEKGKYVELRCDPISGHTALYWYRQSLGQGPEFLIYFQGTGAADDSGLPNDRFFAVRPEGSVSTLKIQRTERGDSAVYLCASSSGAGDGGYTFGSGTRLTVV.

V and J are TRBV4-1 and TRBJ2-7; 8 bases are a match to TRBD1. Germline loops: CDR1 MGHRA, CDR2 YSYEKL. After removal of 4 bases from V and 2 bases from J, the junction contained 10 bases not matched to a gene. The length of the CDR3 is 16 residues. In DNA form, the CDR3 reads TGCGCCAGCAGCCTAGGGGTCCTACAGGGGGCCTACGAGCAGTACTTC. Amino acid sequence: CASSLGVLQGAYEQYF.

Here the CDR3 reads CASSFGGAGGTGELFF. DNA of the CDR3: TGTGCCAGCAGCTTTGGCGGGGCAGGTGGTACCGGGGAGCTGTTTTTT. The rearrangement links TRBV7-8 to TRBJ2-2; tentatively, D is TRBD2 (6 bases). The V end lost 3 bases, the J end lost 5 bases, and 16 bases lay between the germline ends. CDR3 length: 16 amino acids. CDR1 and CDR2 from the germline V gene are SGHVS and FQNEAQ.

This clone was seen ten or more times. V and J are TRBV19 and TRBJ2-2; 8 bases agree with TRBD2. The CDR3 consists of 15 residues. The V gene's germline CDR1 is LNHDA and CDR2 SQIVND (reference sequence). With V trimmed by 8 bases and J by 4 bases, 9 bases remained unmatched. This CDR3 is CASCTGLGTTGELFF. CDR3 bases: TGTGCCAGTTGCACGGGACTAGGGACCACCGGGGAGCTGTTTTTT.

As for this clone: In the same sample, other DNA sequences code for this CDR3. The chain uses TRBV6-5 and TRBJ2-7, with D hard to call. The V and J ends lost 5 bases and 0 bases respectively, with 11 bases between them. Germline lookup yields CDR1 MNHEY and CDR2 SVGAGI. This CDR3 contains 14 residues. The CDR3 loop reads CASSPRLSSYEQYF. The CDR3 bases are TGTGCCAGCAGTCCGCGACTGAGCTCCTACGAGCAGTACTTC.

The gene calls are TRBV7-9 and TRBJ1-3, with a possible D match to TRBD1 (6 bases). This CDR3 has 16 residues. Trimming stripped 5 bases from V and 0 bases from J, with 14 bases between. Germline-derived CDR1 and CDR2 are SEHNR and FQNEAQ (reference sequence). The CDR3 coding sequence is TGTGCCAGCAGCCGAGTGGCAGGGGACTCTGGAAACACCATATATTTT. It codes for CASSRVAGDSGNTIYF.

V and J are TRBV29-1 and TRBJ2-5; TRBD2 aligns across 7 bases. Germline V gives CDR1 SQVTM, CDR2 ANQGSEA. This CDR3 region has 15 residues. J lost 7 bases, V lost 2 bases, and 13 bases had no gene match. CDR3 region: CSVERRGDPGGTQYF. The CDR3 DNA reads as TGCAGCGTTGAACGACGGGGGGACCCCGGTGGGACCCAGTACTTC.

V gene TRBV2 combines with J gene TRBJ1-2; 7 nucleotides match TRBD1. CDR3 size: 15 residues. Trimming at V came to 0 bases and at J to 3 bases, leaving 4 bases not matched to a gene. CDR1 is SNHLY, CDR2 FYNNEI, per germline. CDR3 residues: CASSEAQGMYYGYTF. The DNA for the CDR3 is TGTGCCAGCAGTGAAGCACAGGGGATGTACTATGGCTACACCTTC.

J is TRBJ2-3 and V is TRBV19; D is ambiguous. CDR3 length equals 16 residues. The germline V gene has CDR1 LNHDA and CDR2 SQIVND (reference sequence). Trimming removed 3 bases at V and 0 bases at J, with 13 bases between. The CDR3 region is CASSIMTTSSTDTQYF. CDR3 sequence (DNA): TGTGCCAGTAGTATCATGACCACATCTAGCACAGATACGCAGTATTTT.

The V call is TRBV6-5, the J call TRBJ2-1; 10 bases fit TRBD1. J was trimmed by 4 bases and V by 6 bases; bases with no gene match: 6. The CDR3 runs to 15 residues. Germline loops: CDR1 MNHEY, CDR2 SVGAGI. CDR3 nucleotides: TGTGCCAGCAGAGCCGACAGGGGGCAGTACAATGAGCAGTTCTTC. The encoded protein is CASRADRGQYNEQFF.

CDR3 sequence: CASSTRMTVYEQYF. In DNA form, the CDR3 reads TGTGCCAGCAGTACTAGGATGACAGTCTACGAGCAGTACTTC. The chain recombines TRBV2 with TRBJ2-7, with D perhaps given as TRBD1 or TRBD2 (5 bases each). Germline CDR1 and CDR2: SNHLY and FYNNEI. The CDR3 consists of 14 residues. Trimming cost V 5 bases and J 3 bases, with 14 bases left between them.

The chain is built from TRBV7-2 and TRBJ2-5, with 9 bases matching TRBD1. The end of the DNA aligns better with TRBJ2-7, so the J call may be wrong. CDR1 and CDR2 (germline): SGHTA, FQGNSA. This CDR3 is built from 16 residues. The CDR3 is CASSIHTGGIYYEQYF. CDR3 nucleotide sequence: TGTGCCAGCAGCATCCATACAGGGGGCATATACTACGAGCAGTACTTC.